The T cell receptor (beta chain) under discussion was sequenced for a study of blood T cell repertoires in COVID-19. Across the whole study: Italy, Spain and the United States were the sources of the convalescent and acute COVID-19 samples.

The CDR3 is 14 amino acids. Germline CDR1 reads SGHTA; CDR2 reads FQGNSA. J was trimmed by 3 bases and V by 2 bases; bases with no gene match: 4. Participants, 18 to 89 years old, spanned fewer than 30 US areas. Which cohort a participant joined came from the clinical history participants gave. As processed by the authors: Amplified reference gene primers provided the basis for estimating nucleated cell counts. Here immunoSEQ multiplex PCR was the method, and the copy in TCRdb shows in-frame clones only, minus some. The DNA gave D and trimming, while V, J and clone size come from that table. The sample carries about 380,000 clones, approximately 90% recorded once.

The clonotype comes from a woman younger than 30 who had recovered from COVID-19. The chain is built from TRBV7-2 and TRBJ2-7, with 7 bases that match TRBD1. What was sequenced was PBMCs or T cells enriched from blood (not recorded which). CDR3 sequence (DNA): TGTGCCAGCAGCTTACAACAGGGGAGCTACGAGCAGTACTTC. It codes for CASSLQQGSYEQYF.